A single sample is the source of the 21 T cell receptor beta chains below, sequenced in a study of CD4 T cells in relation to SARS-CoV-2 and coronaviruses. The unexposed donors gave CD4+ T cells in about 2011-2019, prior to COVID-19. The method was immunoSEQ multiplex PCR; TCRdb's version includes in-frame clones alone and lacks a portion of them. The sample has roughly 71,000 clones, 87% seen once; the top ten hold roughly 1.5%. Sequencing was done on a sample of memory CD4+ T cells from PBMCs. Source of these receptors: a human donor in good health.

The rearrangement joins TRBV7-3 to TRBJ2-3; 8 bases agree with TRBD2. The CDR3 contains 15 residues. The ends lost 4 bases at V and 8 bases at J; junction bases unmatched: 11. CDR1 and CDR2 from the germline V gene are SGHTA and FQGTGA. The CDR3 coding sequence is TGTGCCAGCAGCTCTATAGCGGGACGAAGGGGTACGCAGTATTTT. Protein product: CASSSIAGRRGTQYF.

This clone was seen more than once but under ten times. The gene calls are TRBV19 and TRBJ2-6, with 9 nucleotides matching TRBD1. V shed 5 bases and J 0 bases; nucleotides not matched to a gene: 11. In germline, CDR1 is LNHDA, CDR2 SQIVND (reference sequence). The CDR3 covers 19 residues. The DNA for the CDR3 is TGTGCCAGTAGTTCGAGGCCGGGACAGGGAACCTCTGGGGCCAACGTCCTGACTTTC. Translating it yields CASSSRPGQGTSGANVLTF.

This rearrangement joins TRBV27 to TRBJ2-7; 10 positions agree with TRBD2. The germline gives CDR1 MNHEY, CDR2 SMNVEV (reference sequence). V lost 6 bases and J lost 5; bases outside the gene matches: 7. The CDR3 sequence is 14 residues long. Here the CDR3 reads CASRPSGSSHEQYF. The CDR3, as DNA: TGTGCCAGCAGACCTAGCGGGAGTTCCCACGAGCAGTACTTC.

CDR3 sequence reads: CASSPDTMINTEAFF. The CDR3 nucleotides are TGTGCCAGCAGTCCTGACACCATGATTAACACTGAAGCTTTCTTT. The chain combines TRBV2 with TRBJ1-1, with D unclear. The CDR3 covers 15 residues. Germline V gene sequence: CDR1 SNHLY, CDR2 FYNNEI. V was cut by 5 bases and J by 2 bases, with 15 bases left in between.

The V gene is TRBV6-5, the J gene TRBJ2-7; TRBD1 aligns across 9 bases. The CDR3 consists of 15 residues. After removal of 2 bases from V and 2 bases from J, the junction contained 4 bases not matched to a gene. Per the germline V gene, CDR1 is MNHEY and CDR2 is SVGAGI. Here the CDR3 DNA reads TGTGCCAGCAGTTACCGGGGACAGGGAACCTACGAGCAGTACTTC. Translation: CASSYRGQGTYEQYF.

J is TRBJ1-5 and V is TRBV24-1; D perhaps matches TRBD1 (6 bases). CDR3 length: 16 amino acids. The V gene lost 4 bases and the J gene lost 2 bases, with 14 bases spanning the gap. CDR1 is KGHDR and CDR2 is SFDVKD in the germline V gene. The CDR3 here is CATSDSARGGNQPQHF. The CDR3 bases are TGTGCCACCAGTGACTCCGCCAGGGGAGGCAATCAGCCCCAGCATTTT.

V and J are TRBV12-3 or TRBV12-4 and TRBJ2-1; D uncertain. CDR3 length equals 11 residues. V was cut by 6 bases and J by 4 bases, with 4 bases left in between. CDR3: CASSQYNEQFF. Here the CDR3 DNA reads TGTGCCAGCAGCCAGTACAATGAGCAGTTCTTC.

This clone appeared a few times. The J gene is TRBJ1-6, the V gene TRBV28; 7 bases map to TRBD1. Germline V gene sequence: CDR1 MDHEN, CDR2 SYDVKM. The CDR3 spans 15 residues. V was clipped by 6 bases and J by 8 bases; unmatched bases: 10. Here the CDR3 reads CASRPGQRIDSPLHF. The CDR3 bases are TGTGCCAGCAGGCCGGGACAGAGAATAGATTCACCCCTCCACTTT.

V and J are TRBV19 and TRBJ1-1, with a possible D match to TRBD1 (5 bases). V lost 6 bases, J lost 5 bases, and 16 bases lay in between. This CDR3 contains 14 residues. The germline V gene has CDR1 LNHDA and CDR2 SQIVND (reference sequence). The CDR3 sequence is CASRVGLEGTEAFF. The CDR3 region has the DNA TGTGCCAGTAGAGTAGGGTTGGAGGGGACTGAAGCTTTCTTT.

J is TRBJ1-4 and V is TRBV4-2; 7 positions agree with TRBD1. Germline lookup yields CDR1 LGHNA and CDR2 YNFKEQ. The CDR3 spans 15 residues. V gave up 4 bases and J gave up 3 bases; unmatched junction bases: 5. CDR3 amino acids: CASSPNRGANEKLFF. Here the CDR3 DNA reads TGTGCCAGCAGCCCGAACAGGGGTGCTAATGAAAAACTGTTTTTT.

The CDR3 spells CASSRRQLDTEAFF. The CDR3 DNA is TGTGCCAGCAGCCGACGACAGTTAGACACTGAAGCTTTCTTT. This chain joins TRBV16 and TRBJ1-1, with TRBD1 as a possible D gene (5 bases). This CDR3 spans 14 amino acids. Germline loops: CDR1 KGHSY, CDR2 FQNENV. The ends were cut back, 4 bases at V and 3 bases at J, with 12 bases in the middle.

The genes are TRBV5-4 and TRBJ2-5; TRBD2 aligns across 12 bases. Looked up from germline, CDR1 is SGHNT and CDR2 is YYREEE (reference sequence). This CDR3 has 15 amino acids. Trimming took 2 bases from V and 5 from J; bases not matched to a gene: 4. The DNA for the CDR3 is TGTGCCAGCAGCTTCCTAGCGGGGGGGACCGAGACCCAGTACTTC. It specifies CASSFLAGGTETQYF.

The chain employs TRBV4-3 and TRBJ2-3, with D maybe TRBD1 (5 bases). This CDR3 has 16 amino acids. CDR1 is LGHNA and CDR2 is YSLEER in the germline V gene. The V end lost 0 bases, the J end lost 2 bases, and 12 bases lay between the germline ends. The CDR3 region has the DNA TGCGCCAGCAGCCAAGATACAAACAGGTACACAGATACGCAGTATTTT. It yields the protein CASSQDTNRYTDTQYF.

This sequence joins TRBV30 and TRBJ2-5, with 7 positions matching TRBD2. V dropped 1 base and J dropped 5; count of bases not matched to a gene: 7. This CDR3 has 14 residues. Germline lookup yields CDR1 GTSNPN and CDR2 SVGIG (reference sequence). CDR3 nucleotide sequence: TGTGCCTGGAGTGGGGGCGGGGGTTGGGAGACCCAGTACTTC. This gives the protein CAWSGGGGWETQYF.

This sequence joins TRBV15 and TRBJ2-5; 12 bases are a match to TRBD2. V was pared by 1 base and J by 5 bases, with 5 bases of the junction left unmatched. The CDR3 spans 16 residues. Germline V gene sequence: CDR1 LNHNV, CDR2 YYDKDF (reference sequence). This chain's CDR3 is CATSRGLAGGVETQYF. The DNA for the CDR3 is TGTGCCACCAGCAGAGGGCTAGCGGGAGGGGTGGAGACCCAGTACTTC.

The chain couples TRBV19 to TRBJ1-1; the match to TRBD1 covers 8 bases. V was pared by 4 bases and J by 1 base, with 5 bases of the junction left unmatched. The CDR3 loop spans 15 amino acids. The germline V gene encodes CDR1 LNHDA and CDR2 SQIVND (reference sequence). CDR3 loop: CASSKGTGWNTEAFF. As DNA, the CDR3 is TGTGCCAGTAGTAAGGGGACAGGCTGGAACACTGAAGCTTTCTTT.

The chain links TRBV7-3 to TRBJ2-1; no clear D gene. The CDR3 consists of 16 residues. Trimming stripped 0 bases from V and 0 bases from J, with 9 bases between. Germline values: CDR1 SGHTA, CDR2 FQGTGA. The CDR3 loop is CASSLTPHGSYNEQFF. The CDR3 nucleotides read TGTGCCAGCAGCTTAACCCCGCATGGCTCCTACAATGAGCAGTTCTTC. The full variable domain, its missing parts supplied by reference TRBV7-3 and TRBJ2-1, is GAGVSQTPSNKVTEKGKYVELRCDPISGHTALYWYRQSLGQGPEFLIYFQGTGAADDSGLPNDRFFAVRPEGSVSTLKIQRTERGDSAVYLCASSLTPHGSYNEQFFGPGTRLTVL.

This chain uses TRBV3-1 (or the pseudogene TRBV3-2) with TRBJ2-3; D is possibly TRBD1 or TRBD2 (6 bases each). CDR1 and CDR2 from the germline V gene are LGHDT and YNNKEL (reference sequence). V gave up 2 bases and J gave up 3 bases, with 12 bases separating them. This CDR3 has 15 residues. Written as DNA, the CDR3 is TGTGCCAGCAGCCAACCGGGGGCTAAGACAGATACGCAGTATTTT. Translation gives CASSQPGAKTDTQYF.

This clone was seen a few times. The chain couples TRBV7-8 to TRBJ1-5; no clear D gene. The V gene's germline CDR1 is SGHVS and CDR2 FQNEAQ. V lost 1 base and J lost 5, with 6 bases in between. There are 13 residues in the CDR3. The CDR3: CASSLGIYQPQHF. CDR3 nucleotide sequence: TGTGCCAGCAGCTTAGGTATCTATCAGCCCCAGCATTTT.

Only a few counts were recorded for this clone. The chain combines TRBV10-3 with TRBJ2-3, with D perhaps matching TRBD1 (5 bases). The CDR3 consists of 12 residues. The germline V gene has CDR1 ENHRY and CDR2 SYGVKD. With 6 bases removed from V and 5 bases from J, the gap between germline ends came to 9 bases. The CDR3: CAISAGIDTQYF. CDR3 nucleotide sequence: TGTGCCATCAGCGCAGGGATAGATACGCAGTATTTT.

The rearrangement links TRBV15 to TRBJ1-1; no reliable D call. The CDR3 consists of 13 residues. V shed 0 bases and J shed 7 bases, with 9 bases lying between them. CDR1 LNHNV and CDR2 YYDKDF come from the germline V gene (reference sequence). DNA of the CDR3: TGTGCCACCAGCAGAGATTATAGGGATGAAGCTTTCTTT. Its protein is CATSRDYRDEAFF.